This TCR beta chain was identified during a study of T cell responses to AZD1222 COVID-19 vaccine. Sequenced by immunoSEQ multiplex PCR; TCRdb stores in-frame clones only, minus some. The sample contains roughly 140,000 clones, about 93% of which appear only once. Study outcomes and limitations: Reports indicate that nearly half of spike-specific TCRs are directed at unmutated variant regions.

Trimming stripped 2 bases from V and 6 bases from J, with 12 bases between. This CDR3 spans 14 amino acids. Germline lookup yields CDR1 SGHTA and CDR2 FQGNSA. This clone was seen a few times. Its target is unknown. The sequenced sample was peripheral blood, obtained on day 0 of AZD1222 vaccination. The origin of this receptor is an adult in good health. This chain uses TRBV7-2 with TRBJ2-3; D is possibly TRBD2 (5 bases). CDR3 loop: CASSLSWGEDTQYF. For the CDR3, the DNA is TGTGCCAGCAGCTTATCTTGGGGAGAGGATACGCAGTATTTT.